One sample yielded the 19 T cell receptor beta chains listed below, sequenced in a study of OX40 agonist ivuxolimab in advanced cancers. Measured with immunoSEQ multiplex PCR; TCRdb has only the in-frame clones, and not every one. The repertoire holds 130,000 or so clones, with approximately 94% as singletons. The material sequenced was CD4+ or CD8+ T cells sorted from blood, taken in a trial of the OX40 agonist ivuxolimab. These receptors originate from an adult with an advanced solid tumor such as melanoma, head and neck, liver or kidney cancer.

The V gene is TRBV7-6, the J gene TRBJ2-5; TRBD2 might be the D (6 bases). The germline V gene encodes CDR1 SGHVS and CDR2 FNYEAQ. The CDR3 is 15 residues long. Trimming removed 5 bases at V and 2 bases at J, with 15 bases between. DNA for the CDR3: TGTGCCAGCAGCAGGGGACTCCCGTTTCAAGAGACCCAGTACTTC. Translating it yields CASSRGLPFQETQYF. The full variable domain, in which reference TRBV7-6 and TRBJ2-5 provide the parts outside the CDR3, is GAGVSQSPRYKVTKRGQDVALRCDPISGHVSLYWYRQALGQGPEFLTYFNYEAQQDKSGLPNDRFSAERPEGSISTLTIQRTEQRDSAMYRCASSRGLPFQETQYFGPGTRLLVL.

The chain uses TRBV15 and TRBJ2-7; TRBD2 matches 8 bases. Germline assignment: CDR1 LNHNV and CDR2 YYDKDF (reference sequence). The CDR3 consists of 19 residues. J lost 2 bases, V lost 0 bases, and 15 bases had no gene match. The CDR3 loop reads CATSREGVGIAGKTYEQYF. CDR3 DNA sequence: TGTGCCACCAGCAGAGAGGGGGTCGGGATAGCGGGAAAAACCTACGAGCAGTACTTC.

The rearrangement links TRBV19 to TRBJ2-7; 8 nucleotides align to TRBD1. Germline CDR1 reads LNHDA; CDR2 reads SQIVND (reference sequence). The length of the CDR3 is 16 residues. V gave up 5 bases and J gave up 3 bases; unmatched junction bases: 12. The CDR3: CASSAIAGTGVYEQYF. The DNA of the CDR3 is TGTGCCAGTAGTGCTATCGCCGGGACAGGAGTCTACGAGCAGTACTTC. Together with reference TRBV19 and TRBJ2-7, the CDR3 gives the full variable domain: DGGITQSPKYLFRKEGQNVTLSCEQNLNHDAMYWYRQDPGQGLRLIYYSQIVNDFQKGDIAEGYSVSREKKESFPLTVTSAQKNPTAFYLCASSAIAGTGVYEQYFGPGTRLTVT.

On this clone itself: Other DNA sequences in this specimen translate into the identical CDR3. The chain is built from TRBV5-1 and TRBJ1-2; 9 bases match TRBD1. CDR1 is SGHRS, CDR2 YFSETQ, per germline. J gave up 6 bases and V 2 bases, and 5 bases lay outside the gene matches. The CDR3 consists of 14 residues. CDR3 in amino acids: CASSFYRDRDGYTF. Here the CDR3 DNA reads TGCGCCAGCAGCTTCTACCGGGACAGGGATGGCTACACCTTC.

This chain joins TRBV25-1 and TRBJ1-1; a possible D gene is TRBD1 (6 bases). The germline V and J ends were trimmed by 8 bases and 2 bases, with 15 bases remaining between them. Germline V CDR1 and CDR2: MGHDK, SYGVNS. CDR3 length: 14 amino acids. The CDR3 DNA sequence: TGTGCCAGCTGCCCGACAGGTAGCAACACTGAAGCTTTCTTT. This gives the protein CASCPTGSNTEAFF.

The rearrangement uses TRBV14 and TRBJ2-5; 8 nucleotides match TRBD1. J was trimmed by 4 bases and V by 3 bases; bases with no gene match: 7. Germline V gene lookup returns CDR1 SGHDN and CDR2 FVKESK. The CDR3 length is 15 residues. CDR3 in amino acids: CASSHRTGSRETQYF. In DNA, the CDR3 is TGTGCCAGCAGCCATCGGACAGGGAGTCGAGAGACCCAGTACTTC. The whole variable domain, remainder taken from reference TRBV14 and TRBJ2-5, is EAGVTQFPSHSVIEKGQTVTLRCDPISGHDNLYWYRRVMGKEIKFLLHFVKESKQDESGMPNNRFLAERTGGTYSTLKVQPAELEDSGVYFCASSHRTGSRETQYFGPGTRLLVL.

V gene TRBV6-1 combines with J gene TRBJ2-1, with 10 bases matching TRBD1. The germline CDR1 and CDR2 sequences are MNHNS and SASEGT. This CDR3 has 13 amino acids. V was clipped by 6 bases and J by 10 bases; unmatched bases: 6. The CDR3: CASRVRDRGEQFF. The CDR3 DNA reads as TGTGCCAGCAGAGTCCGGGACAGGGGCGAGCAGTTCTTC.

This clone appeared a single time. This same CDR3 is encoded by further DNA sequences in the sample. CDR3 DNA: TGTGCCAGCAGCCGACAGGGATATGGCTACACCTTC. This sequence encodes CASSRQGYGYTF. The chain joins TRBV11-3 to TRBJ1-2, with 7 bases matching TRBD1. The CDR3 extends over 12 amino acids. Germline-derived CDR1 and CDR2 are SGHNT and YENEEA. V lost 5 bases, J lost 5 bases, and 2 bases stayed unmatched.

CDR3 protein: CASSFYLGGGAYSPLHF. CDR3 in DNA: TGTGCCAGCAGCTTTTACCTGGGGGGGGGCGCATACTCACCCCTCCACTTT. The chain combines TRBV5-4 with TRBJ1-6; TRBD1 might be the D (6 bases). The CDR3 is 17 amino acids. Trimming cost V 2 bases and J 10 bases, with 22 bases left between them. CDR1 is SGHNT and CDR2 is YYREEE in the germline V gene (reference sequence).

This CDR3 is CASSFTGVTEAFF. Here the CDR3 DNA reads TGTGCCAGCAGTTTTACAGGAGTCACTGAAGCTTTCTTT. The chain couples TRBV27 to TRBJ1-1; tentatively, D is TRBD1 (5 bases). The germline V and J ends were trimmed by 3 bases and 4 bases, with 9 bases remaining between them. Germline lookup yields CDR1 MNHEY and CDR2 SMNVEV (reference sequence). This CDR3 comprises 13 residues.

The CDR3 here is CASSPRQAYNSPLHF. DNA of the CDR3: TGTGCCAGCAGTCCCCGACAGGCTTATAATTCACCCCTCCACTTT. This sequence joins TRBV27 and TRBJ1-6; perhaps TRBD1 as D (6 bases). The CDR3 spans 15 residues. V gave up 5 bases and J gave up 4 bases, with 12 bases separating them. CDR1 and CDR2 (germline): MNHEY, SMNVEV (reference sequence).

The chain employs TRBV7-3 and TRBJ2-1; TRBD2 aligns across 7 bases. J lost 9 bases, V lost 0 bases, and 8 bases had no gene match. Per the germline V gene, CDR1 is SGHTA and CDR2 is FQGTGA. The CDR3 loop spans 15 amino acids. CDR3 protein: CASSLTRDGGGEQFF. The CDR3 DNA reads TGTGCCAGCAGCTTAACCCGGGATGGCGGGGGTGAGCAGTTCTTC.

This clone was seen a single time. At one end, the junction sequence differs from germline, possibly due to a read error. The V and J genes are TRBV5-1 and TRBJ2-7; 8 bases are shared with TRBD2. CDR1 and CDR2 (germline): SGHRS, YFSETQ. The CDR3 has 16 amino acids. As DNA, the CDR3 is TGCGCCAGCAGCTTGCCCGGGACTAGTTTCTCCTATGAGCAGTACTTC. Translation gives CASSLPGTSFSYEQYF.

The chain carries TRBV28 and TRBJ2-7, with 7 bases matching TRBD2. Germline V gene lookup returns CDR1 MDHEN and CDR2 SYDVKM. With V trimmed by 9 bases and J by 0 bases, 14 bases remained unmatched. This CDR3 is 16 amino acids long. In DNA form, the CDR3 reads TGTGCCAGTGGGGGAGGGGCAGCCCTTTCCTCCTACGAGCAGTACTTC. Protein sequence: CASGGGAALSSYEQYF.

V is TRBV7-9 and J is TRBJ2-4; a possible D gene is TRBD1 (6 bases). Trimming left V 6 bases short and J 4 bases short, with 13 bases between. The CDR3 runs 14 residues. CDR1 is SEHNR and CDR2 is FQNEAQ in the germline V gene (reference sequence). The CDR3 region is CASRSNRDKNIQYF. The DNA of the CDR3 is TGTGCCAGCAGATCAAACAGGGATAAAAACATTCAGTACTTC.

This clone was seen once. This chain links TRBV12-5 with TRBJ1-4; 9 bases agree with TRBD1. Losses at the gene ends were 4 bases for V and 6 bases for J; bases not matched to a gene: 15. The V gene's germline CDR1 is LGHNT and CDR2 FRNRAP. The CDR3 covers 18 residues. CDR3 residues: CASGSWTGVRRFDEKLFF. CDR3 bases: TGTGCTAGTGGTTCATGGACAGGGGTCAGGAGATTCGATGAAAAACTGTTTTTT.

The genes are TRBV7-2 and TRBJ2-7, with 12 nucleotides matching TRBD1. V lost 3 bases and J lost 6; bases outside the gene matches: 6. The germline CDR1 and CDR2 sequences are SGHTA and FQGNSA. CDR3 length: 15 amino acids. The chain's CDR3 is CASSFSGTGGTEQYF. The DNA for the CDR3 is TGTGCCAGCAGCTTCTCCGGGACAGGGGGCACCGAGCAGTACTTC. Variable domain in full (rest from reference TRBV7-2 and TRBJ2-7): GAGVSQSPSNKVTEKGKDVELRCDPISGHTALYWYRQSLGQGLEFLIYFQGNSAPDKSGLPSDRFSAERTGGSVSTLTIQRTQQEDSAVYLCASSFSGTGGTEQYFGPGTRLTVT.

The chain recombines TRBV6-1 with TRBJ1-2, with D hard to call. V shed 5 bases and J shed 6 bases, with 16 bases lying between them. CDR1 is MNHNS, CDR2 SASEGT, per germline. The length of the CDR3 is 14 residues. The CDR3 sequence is CASSTGPLIDGYTF. In DNA, the CDR3 is TGTGCCAGCAGTACGGGCCCGCTCATCGATGGCTACACCTTC.

The rearrangement joins TRBV7-2 to TRBJ1-5; TRBD1 matches at 7 bases. Germline assignment: CDR1 SGHTA and CDR2 FQGNSA. This CDR3 contains 14 residues. V was pared by 5 bases and J by 3 bases, with 4 bases of the junction left unmatched. CDR3 region: CASSPGQNNQPQHF. CDR3 coding DNA: TGTGCCAGCAGCCCGGGACAGAACAATCAGCCCCAGCATTTT.